The 25 T cell receptor beta chains below all came from one sample that was sequenced in a study of T cell responses to AZD1222 COVID-19 vaccine. The method was immunoSEQ multiplex PCR; TCRdb's version includes in-frame clones alone and lacks a portion of them. The data show 140,000 or so clones, around nine tenths seen once. Sample: peripheral blood, taken 28 days after the second AZD1222 dose. All receptors derive from an adult who received the AZD1222 COVID-19 vaccine.

CDR3 in DNA: TGTGCCAGCAGCCAAGGACCAAAAGGCTACGAGCAGTACTTC. It specifies CASSQGPKGYEQYF. This rearrangement joins TRBV3-1 (or the pseudogene TRBV3-2) to TRBJ2-7, with no clear D. With 1 base removed from V and 3 bases from J, the gap between germline ends came to 10 bases. Germline V CDR1 and CDR2: LGHDT, YNNKEL (reference sequence). The CDR3 runs 14 residues.

V and J are TRBV6-2 or TRBV6-3 and TRBJ1-2; D is perhaps TRBD1 (6 bases). The germline V gene encodes CDR1 MNHEY and CDR2 SVGEGT. V lost 6 bases, J lost 0 bases, and 23 bases lay in between. This CDR3 is built from 18 residues. The CDR3 here is CASSRSGTRGLSNYGYTF. CDR3 nucleotide sequence: TGTGCCAGCAGCCGATCCGGGACACGCGGGCTATCTAACTATGGCTACACCTTC.

The V gene is TRBV27, the J gene TRBJ2-7; 13 bases line up with TRBD2. Germline assignment: CDR1 MNHEY and CDR2 SMNVEV (reference sequence). The CDR3 has 15 amino acids. J lost 7 bases, V lost 5 bases, and 8 bases had no gene match. This CDR3 reads CASSPGLAGVKEQYF. CDR3 coding DNA: TGTGCCAGCAGTCCCGGACTAGCGGGAGTCAAAGAGCAGTACTTC.

The chain joins TRBV9 to TRBJ2-5; 8 bases are a match to TRBD1. Germline CDR1 is SGDLS and CDR2 is YYNGEE. Trimming took 4 bases from V and 2 from J; bases not matched to a gene: 10. This CDR3 comprises 16 residues. In DNA form, the CDR3 reads TGTGCCAGCAGCATCGACAGGGGTTGGGGGCAAGAGACCCAGTACTTC. Translation: CASSIDRGWGQETQYF.

The V and J genes are TRBV29-1 and TRBJ2-1, with D perhaps TRBD2 (5 bases). The CDR3 contains 13 residues. Germline V lookup: CDR1 SQVTM, CDR2 ANQGSEA. Trimming took off 6 bases at V and 9 bases at J, with 18 bases between the two ends. This chain's CDR3 is CSVVHLGGSEQFF. In DNA, the CDR3 is TGCAGCGTCGTCCACCTCGGAGGTAGTGAGCAGTTCTTC.

The chain carries TRBV9 and TRBJ1-3, with no clear D. The germline V gene has CDR1 SGDLS and CDR2 YYNGEE. V dropped 3 bases and J dropped 0 bases, with 7 bases sitting between them. This CDR3 has 14 residues. The CDR3 DNA sequence: TGTGCCAGCAGCGCAGGCAGCTCTGGAAACACCATATATTTT. It translates to CASSAGSSGNTIYF.

As to this clone: Sequence at one end of the junction differs from germline and may be a read error. The gene calls are TRBV4-1 and TRBJ1-6; the D gene is possibly TRBD1 (5 bases). The CDR3 contains 15 residues. Germline CDR1 reads MGHRA; CDR2 reads YSYEKL. The CDR3 region is CASSPLGGGNSPLHF. CDR3 DNA: TGCGCCAGCAGCCCTCTTGGGGGGGGGAATTCGCCCCTCCACTTT.

In its sample, this clone was seen a few times. This chain joins TRBV18 and TRBJ2-3; tentative D call: TRBD1 (6 bases). CDR1 and CDR2 (germline): KGHSH, LQKENI. CDR3 length: 16 residues. Deletions cut 3 bases from V and 0 bases from J, with 13 bases between. The CDR3 sequence is CASSPRPDRSTDTQYF. CDR3 sequence (DNA): TGTGCCAGCTCACCCCGCCCGGACAGAAGCACAGATACGCAGTATTTT.

The genes are TRBV10-3 and TRBJ2-7; no definite D call. There are 13 residues in the CDR3. In germline, CDR1 is ENHRY, CDR2 SYGVKD. Trimming cost V 7 bases and J 0 bases, with 10 bases left between them. This CDR3 is CAIMSDNSYEQYF. The CDR3 DNA reads as TGTGCCATCATGAGCGACAACTCCTACGAGCAGTACTTC.

This clone was recorded once. This chain joins TRBV5-6 and TRBJ1-4; D is perhaps TRBD1 (5 bases). Germline V CDR1 and CDR2: SGHDT, YYEEEE. Between the trimmed V and J ends, which lost 4 bases and 10 bases, there was a span of 20 bases. The CDR3 extends over 15 amino acids. The CDR3 DNA reads TGTGCCAGCAGCGCGAATGGGGGAATTATCGGAAAACTGTTTTTT. It is translated as CASSANGGIIGKLFF.

The chain uses TRBV6-2 or TRBV6-3 and TRBJ2-5; TRBD2 aligns across 11 bases. The V gene's germline CDR1 is MNHEY and CDR2 SVGEGT. Trimming removed 5 bases from V and 5 bases from J; junction bases left unmatched: 7. The CDR3 covers 15 residues. CDR3 sequence: CASSALAGGRETQYF. DNA of the CDR3: TGTGCCAGCAGTGCCCTAGCGGGGGGTAGGGAGACCCAGTACTTC.

The chain carries TRBV3-1 (or the pseudogene TRBV3-2) and TRBJ2-7; D might be TRBD2 (6 bases). Germline lookup yields CDR1 LGHDT and CDR2 YNNKEL (reference sequence). V lost 3 bases and J lost 7, with 13 bases in between. The CDR3 sequence is 13 residues long. The CDR3 here is CASSHPGDLEQYF. CDR3 bases: TGTGCCAGCAGCCATCCCGGGGACTTGGAGCAGTACTTC.

The rearrangement joins TRBV16 to TRBJ2-1; 9 bases are a match to TRBD2. This CDR3 comprises 15 residues. The germline CDR1 and CDR2 sequences are KGHSY and FQNENV. V lost 4 bases to trimming and J lost 8 bases; unmatched junction nucleotides: 9. The CDR3 nucleotides are TGTGCCAGCAGCCCCAGCGGGAGGTCAGGAGATGAGCAGTTCTTC. Translation: CASSPSGRSGDEQFF.

CDR3 sequence: CASSLGGSNTGELFF. The CDR3 coding sequence is TGTGCCAGCAGCTTAGGCGGGTCGAACACCGGGGAGCTGTTTTTT. The chain joins TRBV5-4 to TRBJ2-2; tentatively, D is TRBD2 (5 bases). Per germline, CDR1 SGHNT and CDR2 YYREEE (reference sequence). Deletions cut 2 bases from V and 0 bases from J, with 8 bases between. The CDR3 extends over 15 amino acids.

The V call is TRBV6-6, the J call TRBJ1-1; maybe TRBD1 (6 bases). The CDR3 is 14 amino acids. Germline V lookup: CDR1 MNHNY, CDR2 SVGAGI (reference sequence). With 4 bases removed from V and 5 bases from J, the gap between germline ends came to 14 bases. The CDR3 spells CASSFSGVRTEAFF. Here the CDR3 DNA reads TGTGCCAGCAGTTTTTCAGGGGTGAGAACTGAAGCTTTCTTT.

The chain couples TRBV4-2 to TRBJ2-2; no reliable D call. V dropped 7 bases and J dropped 2 bases, with 5 bases sitting between them. The germline CDR1 and CDR2 sequences are LGHNA and YNFKEQ. The length of the CDR3 is 12 residues. In nucleotides, the CDR3 is TGTGCCAGCAAGTTCAACACCGGGGAGCTGTTTTTT. Its protein product is CASKFNTGELFF.

In DNA, the CDR3 is TGTGCCAGCAGCTTATCCCAGGGGGTCCACACTGAAGCTTTCTTT. Protein sequence: CASSLSQGVHTEAFF. The rearrangement uses TRBV7-2 and TRBJ1-1; TRBD1 agrees at 7 bases. The V and J ends lost 2 bases and 3 bases, in that order; junction bases with no gene match: 6. Germline loops: CDR1 SGHTA, CDR2 FQGNSA. The CDR3 has 15 amino acids.

The V call is TRBV12-5, the J call TRBJ2-1; D unclear. This CDR3 is built from 13 residues. The germline gives CDR1 LGHNT, CDR2 FRNRAP. With 7 bases removed from V and 8 bases from J, the gap between germline ends came to 15 bases. The CDR3 loop is CASAISHSDEQFF. The CDR3 DNA sequence: TGTGCTAGTGCCATCTCCCACAGTGATGAGCAGTTCTTC.

The chain has TRBV7-9 and TRBJ1-3; tentatively, D is TRBD1 (6 bases). V lost 3 bases to trimming and J lost 0 bases, with 15 bases between them. Germline CDR1 is SEHNR and CDR2 is FQNEAQ (reference sequence). The CDR3 is 17 amino acids. This chain's CDR3 is CASSFHREWDSGNTIYF. Written as DNA, the CDR3 is TGTGCCAGCAGCTTCCACAGGGAATGGGACTCTGGAAACACCATATATTTT.

The rearrangement links TRBV7-2 to TRBJ2-5, with D tentatively TRBD2 (6 bases). Between the trimmed V and J ends, which lost 3 bases and 3 bases, there was a span of 8 bases. The CDR3 has 13 residues. Looked up from germline, CDR1 is SGHTA and CDR2 is FQGNSA. The DNA of the CDR3 is TGTGCCAGCAGCTTCGGCGGGAAAGAGACCCAGTACTTC. Translated, it gives CASSFGGKETQYF. The variable domain in full, completed from reference TRBV7-2 and TRBJ2-5, reads GAGVSQSPSNKVTEKGKDVELRCDPISGHTALYWYRQSLGQGLEFLIYFQGNSAPDKSGLPSDRFSAERTGGSVSTLTIQRTQQEDSAVYLCASSFGGKETQYFGPGTRLLVL.

This chain joins TRBV5-5 and TRBJ1-1; D unresolved. CDR3 length: 12 residues. V lost 4 bases and J 4 bases, leaving 8 bases between the germline ends. Germline CDR1 and CDR2: SGHKS and YYEKEE (reference sequence). CDR3 residues: CASSLRGTEAFF. The CDR3 nucleotides read TGTGCCAGCAGCCTTCGGGGCACTGAAGCTTTCTTT.

The J gene is TRBJ2-3, the V gene TRBV10-3; 8 bases fit TRBD2. Germline-derived CDR1 and CDR2 are ENHRY and SYGVKD. The CDR3 spans 17 residues. V lost 1 base, J lost 5 bases, and 11 bases stayed unmatched. This chain's CDR3 is CAISEYRAGGEKDTQYF. In nucleotides, the CDR3 is TGTGCCATCAGTGAGTACCGAGCCGGGGGGGAGAAAGATACGCAGTATTTT.

The chain uses TRBV19 and TRBJ2-7, with 8 positions matching TRBD1. V was clipped by 3 bases and J by 3 bases; unmatched bases: 16. This CDR3 region has 18 residues. Germline-derived CDR1 and CDR2 are LNHDA and SQIVND (reference sequence). This CDR3 is CASSMMLRTGSEFYEQYF. CDR3 in DNA: TGTGCCAGTAGTATGATGCTGAGGACAGGGTCGGAATTCTACGAGCAGTACTTC.

This chain uses TRBV7-3 with TRBJ2-1; 7 positions match TRBD2. Trimming cost V 5 bases and J 5 bases; bases outside gene matches: 6. Germline CDR1 is SGHTA and CDR2 is FQGTGA. The CDR3 is made up of 14 amino acids. DNA for the CDR3: TGTGCCAGCAGCCCCGCGGGACTAAACAATGAGCAGTTCTTC. Amino acid sequence: CASSPAGLNNEQFF.

The V call is TRBV7-8, the J call TRBJ1-1; 7 positions match TRBD1. Looked up from germline, CDR1 is SGHVS and CDR2 is FQNEAQ. With V trimmed by 5 bases and J by 4 bases, 10 bases remained unmatched. CDR3 length equals 15 residues. This CDR3 reads CASSPRQGSGTEAFF. The CDR3 nucleotides are TGTGCCAGCAGCCCGAGACAGGGTAGTGGCACTGAAGCTTTCTTT.